The next 26 T cell receptor beta chains were all read from a single sample in a study of Ad26.COV2.S vaccination and SARS-CoV-2 variants. Clones were read by immunoSEQ multiplex PCR, and TCRdb kept only the in-frame ones, dropping some. This sample has about 420,000 clones, with around 89% found just once. Treatment of the sample: some 20 received Ad26.COV2.S at low or high dose, single or two shots; roughly five received placebo; per-sample allocation not given. On day 63 after the first injection, vaccine and placebo recipients gave samples. This material consisted of peripheral blood, taken in a trial of Ad26.COV2.S vaccine versus placebo. The receptor set was obtained from a person aged 18 to 59 who received the Ad26.COV2.S COVID-19 vaccine or a placebo.

The chain is built from TRBV28 and TRBJ1-2, with TRBD1 as a possible D gene (6 bases). Per the germline V gene, CDR1 is MDHEN and CDR2 is SYDVKM. The V and J ends lost 3 bases and 8 bases respectively, with 13 bases between them. This CDR3 is built from 13 residues. The CDR3: CASSFVQGFGYTF. CDR3 sequence (DNA): TGTGCCAGCAGTTTCGTGCAGGGGTTCGGCTACACCTTC.

The gene calls are TRBV19 and TRBJ2-5, with 11 bases that match TRBD2. V trimming: 5 bases; J trimming: 5 bases; junction bases outside the gene matches: 4. The CDR3 runs 14 residues. CDR1 is LNHDA, CDR2 SQIVND, per germline (reference sequence). CDR3 protein: CASSLAGGVETQYF. CDR3 DNA: TGTGCCAGTAGTCTAGCGGGGGGCGTTGAGACCCAGTACTTC.

The rearrangement links TRBV9 to TRBJ2-7; D gene uncertain. The CDR3 totals 13 residues. Looked up from germline, CDR1 is SGDLS and CDR2 is YYNGEE. Deletions cut 0 bases from V and 5 bases from J, with 9 bases between. DNA for the CDR3: TGTGCCAGCAGCGTAGGTATCTCGAACGAGCAGTACTTC. Amino acid sequence: CASSVGISNEQYF.

The sample holds one count of this clone. This chain connects TRBV7-8 to TRBJ2-3; possibly TRBD2 for D (6 bases). Germline V gene data show CDR1 as SGHVS and CDR2 as FQNEAQ. The CDR3 consists of 17 residues. Trimming pared 1 base from V and 0 bases from J, leaving 14 bases between. Here the CDR3 DNA reads TGTGCCAGCAGCTTAGGTTCGTCGGGGACTAGCACAGATACGCAGTATTTT. Its translation is CASSLGSSGTSTDTQYF.

The chain has TRBV7-2 and TRBJ1-6, with TRBD1 as a possible D gene (5 bases). The germline gives CDR1 SGHTA, CDR2 FQGNSA. The CDR3 spans 13 residues. Trimming shortened V by 7 bases and J by 8 bases, and 12 bases separated the two germline ends. The DNA of the CDR3 is TGTGCCAGCACCTTCACGGGGGATTCACCCCTCCACTTT. This codes for CASTFTGDSPLHF.

This clone was seen once. The chain is built from TRBV7-3 and TRBJ2-1; D not resolved. Germline V gene data show CDR1 as SGHTA and CDR2 as FQGTGA. The CDR3 totals 16 residues. The germline V and J ends were trimmed by 0 bases and 0 bases, with 9 bases remaining between them. The CDR3 DNA reads as TGTGCCAGCAGCTTAACAGGGCCGGGCTCCTACAATGAGCAGTTCTTC. Translating gives CASSLTGPGSYNEQFF.

The sample holds a few counts of this clone. The chain employs TRBV11-2 and TRBJ1-2; D gene ambiguous. Germline values: CDR1 SGHAT, CDR2 FQNNGV. V was shortened by 0 bases and J by 5 bases, with 10 bases between the two germline ends. CDR3 length: 14 residues. CDR3 in amino acids: CASSLDQRLYGYTF. CDR3 sequence (DNA): TGTGCCAGCAGCTTAGATCAACGACTTTATGGCTACACCTTC.

The chain carries TRBV4-1 and TRBJ1-6; possibly TRBD1 for D (6 bases). The CDR3 consists of 16 residues. The germline V gene has CDR1 MGHRA and CDR2 YSYEKL. The ends were cut back, 1 base at V and 5 bases at J, with 12 bases in the middle. CDR3 DNA sequence: TGCGCCAGCAGCCAAGTGGCAGGGGTAGATAATTCACCCCTCCACTTT. It codes for CASSQVAGVDNSPLHF.

The chain combines TRBV9 with TRBJ1-5, with D possibly TRBD1 on 5 matching bases. Germline CDR1 and CDR2: SGDLS and YYNGEE. Trimming pared 0 bases from V and 2 bases from J, leaving 15 bases between. This CDR3 contains 17 residues. DNA of the CDR3: TGTGCCAGCAGCGTAGTGGGGCTTGGAATTGGCAATCAGCCCCAGCATTTT. As protein: CASSVVGLGIGNQPQHF.

The chain couples TRBV5-5 to TRBJ1-5; D call uncertain. The germline V gene encodes CDR1 SGHKS and CDR2 YYEKEE (reference sequence). Trimming removed 0 bases at V and 2 bases at J, with 12 bases between. This CDR3 is built from 16 residues. CDR3 DNA sequence: TGTGCCAGCAGCTTGGCCGGGCCCGGGGGCAATCAGCCCCAGCATTTT. Its protein product is CASSLAGPGGNQPQHF.

J is TRBJ1-5 and V is TRBV7-9; 7 bases align to TRBD1. V shed 3 bases and J 0 bases; nucleotides not matched to a gene: 5. The CDR3 contains 16 residues. Germline CDR1 and CDR2: SEHNR and FQNEAQ (reference sequence). This CDR3 reads CASSLGGGSSNQPQHF. The CDR3 region has the DNA TGTGCCAGCAGCTTGGGAGGGGGCAGTAGCAATCAGCCCCAGCATTTT.

This chain links TRBV5-1 with TRBJ2-3; D unclear. The CDR3 loop spans 14 amino acids. Trimming removed 0 bases at V and 4 bases at J, with 9 bases between. Per the germline V gene, CDR1 is SGHRS and CDR2 is YFSETQ. The DNA of the CDR3 is TGCGCCAGCAGCTTGGAATTAGTAGCAGATACGCAGTATTTT. It specifies CASSLELVADTQYF. Full variable domain (outside the CDR3, taken from reference TRBV5-1 and TRBJ2-3): KAGVTQTPRYLIKTRGQQVTLSCSPISGHRSVSWYQQTPGQGLQFLFEYFSETQRNKGNFPGRFSGRQFSNSRSEMNVSTLELGDSALYLCASSLELVADTQYFGPGTRLTVL.

The rearrangement joins TRBV10-3 to TRBJ2-7; the D gene could be TRBD1 or TRBD2 (5 bases each). CDR3 length: 15 amino acids. V was trimmed by 6 bases and J by 1 base, leaving 16 bases between them. Germline V gene lookup returns CDR1 ENHRY and CDR2 SYGVKD. The CDR3, as DNA: TGTGCCATCAGGGCGGCCGGGGCCGTATCCTACGAGCAGTACTTC. Translating it yields CAIRAAGAVSYEQYF.

The genes are TRBV7-2 and TRBJ1-4; D is ambiguous. With 1 base removed from V and 5 bases from J, the gap between germline ends came to 8 bases. The V gene's germline CDR1 is SGHTA and CDR2 FQGNSA. The CDR3 sequence is 14 residues long. The CDR3, as DNA: TGTGCCAGCAGCTTAGTCGGGTTCAATGAAAAACTGTTTTTT. This encodes CASSLVGFNEKLFF.

The CDR3 reads CASSRIRTGGLGYEQYF. In nucleotides, the CDR3 is TGTGCCAGCAGCCGAATTCGAACCGGTGGCCTGGGCTACGAGCAGTACTTC. The V call is TRBV6-6, the J call TRBJ2-7; D call uncertain. Trimming pared 6 bases from V and 3 bases from J, leaving 24 bases between. The CDR3 totals 17 residues. CDR1 is MNHNY and CDR2 is SVGAGI in the germline V gene (reference sequence).

The rearrangement links TRBV19 to TRBJ1-5, with D unclear. The germline gives CDR1 LNHDA, CDR2 SQIVND (reference sequence). Trimming shortened V by 1 base and J by 5 bases, and 3 bases separated the two germline ends. The CDR3 spans 12 residues. In nucleotides, the CDR3 is TGTGCCAGTAGTATAGGGTATCAGCCCCAGCATTTT. It yields the protein CASSIGYQPQHF.

The J gene is TRBJ2-7, the V gene TRBV3-1 (or the pseudogene TRBV3-2); 10 bases are shared with TRBD2. This CDR3 has 16 residues. Germline V gene data show CDR1 as LGHDT and CDR2 as YNNKEL (reference sequence). The trim removed 0 bases at V and 6 bases at J, leaving 8 bases unmatched. CDR3: CASSQEWSLAGAEQYF. The CDR3 DNA reads as TGTGCCAGCAGCCAAGAATGGAGTCTAGCGGGGGCCGAGCAGTACTTC.

This clone was detected a few times. The rearrangement uses TRBV5-1 and TRBJ2-1; D possibly corresponds to TRBD2 (5 bases). The V and J ends lost 0 bases and 6 bases respectively, with 10 bases between them. This CDR3 is 14 amino acids long. From germline, CDR1 is SGHRS and CDR2 YFSETQ. The DNA for the CDR3 is TGCGCCAGCAGCTTGGAGCAACGGGGCAATGAGCAGTTCTTC. It translates to CASSLEQRGNEQFF.

This rearrangement joins TRBV12-3 or TRBV12-4 to TRBJ1-5; D is unresolved. There are 13 residues in the CDR3. Trimming left V 4 bases short and J 4 bases short, with 8 bases between. This chain's CDR3 is CASSSGDNQPQHF. The CDR3 nucleotides are TGTGCCAGCAGTTCTGGCGATAATCAGCCCCAGCATTTT.

The chain recombines TRBV3-1 (or the pseudogene TRBV3-2) with TRBJ2-7; TRBD2 matches at 10 bases. Per germline, CDR1 LGHDT and CDR2 YNNKEL (reference sequence). Trimming at V came to 1 base and at J to 0 bases, leaving 3 bases not matched to a gene. The CDR3 consists of 16 residues. CDR3 nucleotide sequence: TGTGCCAGCAGCCAAGCACTAGCGGGGTCCTCCTACGAGCAGTACTTC. Encoded protein: CASSQALAGSSYEQYF.

The V and J genes are TRBV9 and TRBJ1-2; D perhaps matches TRBD1 (6 bases). Germline lookup yields CDR1 SGDLS and CDR2 YYNGEE. Between the trimmed V and J ends, which lost 0 bases and 4 bases, there was a span of 13 bases. CDR3 length: 15 residues. The CDR3 spells CASSVEVTGLYGYTF. The DNA of the CDR3 is TGTGCCAGCAGCGTAGAGGTAACAGGGCTCTATGGCTACACCTTC.

CDR3 sequence: CASSIQGPQETQYF. CDR3 coding DNA: TGTGCCAGCAGCATACAGGGGCCGCAAGAGACCCAGTACTTC. This rearrangement joins TRBV7-9 to TRBJ2-5; 7 positions agree with TRBD1. The germline CDR1 and CDR2 sequences are SEHNR and FQNEAQ (reference sequence). Trimming took 5 bases from V and 2 from J; bases not matched to a gene: 5. This CDR3 has 14 residues.

Remarks on this clone: This sample also contains other DNA sequences that code for the same CDR3. The V gene is TRBV3-1 (or the pseudogene TRBV3-2), the J gene TRBJ1-1, with D possibly TRBD1 on 5 matching bases. The CDR3 length is 13 residues. Germline loops: CDR1 LGHDT, CDR2 YNNKEL (reference sequence). Trimming left V 0 bases short and J 8 bases short, with 10 bases between. CDR3: CASSQEMRTEAFF. Here the CDR3 DNA reads TGTGCCAGCAGCCAAGAGATGAGGACAGAAGCTTTCTTT.

The rearrangement links TRBV13 to TRBJ2-7; D perhaps matches TRBD2 (6 bases). V was clipped by 5 bases and J by 4 bases, with 12 bases between them. From germline, CDR1 is PRHDT and CDR2 FYEKMQ (reference sequence). The CDR3 runs 13 residues. The CDR3 DNA follows: TGTGCCAGCAGCCCGCGGGCGGGATACGAGCAGTACTTC. Protein: CASSPRAGYEQYF. Using reference TRBV13 and TRBJ2-7 for the parts outside the CDR3, the full variable domain is AAGVIQSPRHLIKEKRETATLKCYPIPRHDTVYWYQQGPGQDPQFLISFYEKMQSDKGSIPDRFSAQQFSDYHSELNMSSLELGDSALYFCASSPRAGYEQYFGPGTRLTVT.

The chain employs TRBV21-1 and TRBJ1-3. TRBV21-1 is marked as a pseudogene. This CDR3 comprises 14 residues. Here the CDR3 reads CASSKAPRGNTIYF. The CDR3 DNA is TGTGCCAGCAGCAAAGCCCCTCGGGGAAACACCATATATTTT.

The genes are TRBV6-6 and TRBJ2-2; 10 nucleotides align to TRBD1. Germline V lookup: CDR1 MNHNY, CDR2 SVGAGI (reference sequence). The J segment lost 3 bases and the V segment lost 6 bases, leaving 4 bases of the junction unmatched. The CDR3 has 15 amino acids. Here the CDR3 reads CASRKGQGHTGELFF. CDR3 DNA: TGTGCCAGCAGAAAGGGACAGGGGCACACCGGGGAGCTGTTTTTT.